Listed here are 5 T cell receptor beta chains from one sample, sequenced in a study of blood T cell repertoires in COVID-19. The repertoire was sequenced with immunoSEQ multiplex PCR; TCRdb's copy has only in-frame clones and lacks some. This sample has under 75,000 clones, with about nine tenths found just once. Sequencing was carried out using peripheral blood. These receptor sequences come from a young woman with acute or convalescent COVID-19.

The chain is built from TRBV7-6 and TRBJ2-1, with D unclear. Trimming shortened V by 1 base and J by 10 bases, and 8 bases separated the two germline ends. This CDR3 contains 12 residues. Germline CDR1 and CDR2: SGHVS and FNYEAQ. The CDR3 reads CASSLVGEEQFF. The DNA of the CDR3 is TGTGCCAGCAGCTTAGTCGGTGAGGAGCAGTTCTTC.

The rearrangement links TRBV7-2 to TRBJ1-4; D may be TRBD1 (6 bases). The germline V gene has CDR1 SGHTA and CDR2 FQGNSA. The CDR3 sequence is 15 residues long. V lost 5 bases and J 3 bases, leaving 13 bases between the germline ends. The CDR3 reads CASSETGLANEKLFF. CDR3 nucleotides: TGTGCCAGCAGCGAAACAGGGTTGGCTAATGAAAAACTGTTTTTT.

The genes are TRBV16 and TRBJ2-7; 8 bases match TRBD2. Germline values: CDR1 KGHSY, CDR2 FQNENV. This CDR3 has 14 amino acids. The junction had 2 bases not matched to a gene; V was cut back by 0 bases and J by 4 bases. CDR3 loop: CASSQSGLGYEQYF. The CDR3 DNA follows: TGTGCCAGCAGCCAATCGGGACTAGGTTACGAGCAGTACTTC.

The chain carries TRBV28 and TRBJ1-4, with TRBD1 as a possible D gene (5 bases). Trimming removed 6 bases from V and 7 bases from J, with 21 bases in between. The CDR3 covers 16 residues. Germline V gene sequence: CDR1 MDHEN, CDR2 SYDVKM. The DNA for the CDR3 is TGTGCCAGCAGCTTAGACGGACGAGGGGAGGGTGAAAAACTGTTTTTT. Protein product: CASSLDGRGEGEKLFF.

The chain uses TRBV6-5 and TRBJ2-7; weak D call: TRBD2 (5 bases). V was cut by 0 bases and J by 5 bases, with 11 bases left in between. This CDR3 comprises 14 residues. Germline V CDR1 and CDR2: MNHEY, SVGAGI. The CDR3 DNA reads as TGTGCCAGCAGTTACTCCCGGCGGGTGCACGAGCAGTACTTC. It is translated as CASSYSRRVHEQYF.